The sample holds many counts of the clone carrying this TCR beta chain. The antigen is undetermined. The sample belongs to a study of CD8 T cells in ankylosing spondylitis. Findings and limits, study-wide: Those disease-linked clones were CD8+; they were also relatively rare in peripheral blood.

With molecular barcodes, quantitative 5'-RACE was used to make the TCR beta libraries. TCRdb redid the calling of the 5' RACE reads with MiXCR, one entry per CDR3 protein. Of about 36,000 distinct CDR3 sequences listed, about 11% are singletons. The sequence came from a male donor with ankylosing spondylitis. The sample consisted of synovial fluid, either unsorted or a sorted T cell fraction (not recorded which).

CDR3 region: CASSLGLAGSLLLGQFF. The CDR3 DNA follows: TGTGCCAGCAGTTTAGGACTAGCGGGGTCCCTTTTACTTGGGCAGTTCTTC. This chain joins TRBV12-3 or TRBV12-4 and TRBJ2-1; TRBD2 agrees at 11 bases. The CDR3 contains 17 residues. V was pared by 1 base and J by 12 bases, with 14 bases of the junction left unmatched.